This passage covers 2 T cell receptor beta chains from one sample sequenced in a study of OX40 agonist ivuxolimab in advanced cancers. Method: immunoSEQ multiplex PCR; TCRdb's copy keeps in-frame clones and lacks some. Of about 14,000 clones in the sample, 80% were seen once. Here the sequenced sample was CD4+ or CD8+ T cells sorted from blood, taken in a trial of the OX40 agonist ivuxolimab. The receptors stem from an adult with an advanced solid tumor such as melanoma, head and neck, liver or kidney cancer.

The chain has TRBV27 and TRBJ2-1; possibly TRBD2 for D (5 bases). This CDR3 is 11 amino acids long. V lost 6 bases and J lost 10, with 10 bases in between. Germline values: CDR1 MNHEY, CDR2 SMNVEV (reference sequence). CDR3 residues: CASSLLGEQFF. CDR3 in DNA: TGTGCCAGCAGCCTACTAGGAGAGCAGTTCTTC.

CDR3 sequence reads: CASSSGPDNEQFF. The CDR3 nucleotides are TGTGCCAGCAGTTCCGGGCCCGACAATGAGCAGTTCTTC. The genes are TRBV6-5 and TRBJ2-1; D gene ambiguous. Trimming stripped 4 bases from V and 5 bases from J, with 9 bases between. CDR1 is MNHEY, CDR2 SVGAGI, per germline. The length of the CDR3 is 13 residues.